This is a list of T cell receptor beta chains from one sample in a study of blood T cells in healthy people across ages. TCRdb passed the 5' RACE reads through MiXCR, listing each CDR3 protein once. The table records around 1.1 million distinct CDR3 sequences, 35% to 40% of them present only once. Specimen: blood. These TCRs come from a man in his late teens or twenties in good health. CDR3s leave out the opening cysteine and the closing phenylalanine or tryptophan. Each record gives: D gene, clone size, CDR3 length, V gene, CDR3 protein. D genes are given only for firm matches. The size field is filled for only some rows; it gives once, few, many or a size class.

NA,many,15,TRBV4-3,ASSHGPQGSSTDTQY
NA,NA,11,TRBV7-6,ASSRTDYNEQY
TRBD1,NA,11,TRBV7-2,VSSRDRGNEQF
NA,NA,12,TRBV20-1,SALGRGASGGYT
TRBD2,few,12,TRBV3-1,ASSQVPSGVYRY
NA,NA,12,TRBV3-1,ASTPDFSSYEQY
NA,NA,12,TRBV5-6,ASSLEAMYNEQY
NA,NA,13,TRBV2,ASSEGRLGNSPLH
TRBD1,few,14,TRBV14,ASSHLGQEAGYGYT
NA,once,13,TRBV4-3,ASSQDRGGRNEQF
NA,few,10,TRBV9,ASSVWGDEQY
TRBD1,few,13,TRBV4-1,ASSPTGPTNEKLF
NA,NA,12,TRBV20-1,SARAAAGNQPQH
TRBD1,NA,11,TRBV6-1,ASSEARGSEQY
NA,NA,12,TRBV18,VSSLTGSLNERF
NA,few,11,TRBV18,ASSPGAGNTIY
NA,few,13,TRBV7-2,ASSLRMGSTDTQY
NA,NA,12,TRBV7-9,ASSLAGSYTEQY
TRBD1,NA,12,TRBV4-3,ASSQYQGAETQY
TRBD1,NA,13,TRBV29-1,SVEDTGDPYNEQF
NA,few,13,TRBV12-3/TRBV12-4,ASSSRAGTNEKLF
NA,once,12,TRBV5-5,ASSLGDLTEKLF
TRBD1,few,14,TRBV10-3,AIPSAAGQGTDTQY
NA,NA,13,TRBV7-2,ANLNLDRANYGYT
NA,few,10,TRBV20-1,SARVRTGEQY
TRBD2,NA,15,TRBV4-1,ASSQERAGGPTDTQY
TRBD2,NA,13,TRBV20-1,SATGLAGSYNEQY
TRBD1,NA,14,TRBV29-1,SVQDVGTATNEKLF
TRBD1,many,13,TRBV6-5,ASSTPTGGPNIQY
NA,NA,11,TRBV2,ASKDGYNEKLF
TRBD1,NA,15,TRBV4-3,ASSPRDRGATSEKLF
NA,NA,13,TRBV28,ASSWGSRGTDTQY
NA,NA,11,TRBV6-6,ASSYVPATEQF
TRBD2,few,14,TRBV28,ASSAAGTKDYNEQF
NA,few,11,TRBV7-2,ASSLAQVEGYT
NA,few,10,TRBV12-3/TRBV12-4,ASSRTLNEQF
NA,few,12,TRBV9,ASSPRLDANIQY
NA,few,13,TRBV28,ASSNREVRTDTQY
TRBD1,NA,16,TRBV4-1,ASSAHLRTGKEYYGYT
NA,many,12,TRBV20-1,SAREQGGRDTQY
NA,once,13,TRBV4-2,ASSQTPLDTDTQY
TRBD2,few,11,TRBV19,ASSMGGGIPQY
NA,few,13,TRBV15,ATSRGDGLNYEQY
NA,few,11,TRBV20-1,SASWKSSNIQY
NA,few,14,TRBV7-2,ASSLVPAGSNQPQH
NA,many,13,TRBV10-3,AISESGEVQETQY
NA,NA,13,TRBV7-2,ASSLARGLGNTIY
NA,few,12,TRBV27,ASSLGVKNTEAF
NA,NA,16,TRBV14,ASSQDPVRSSYNSPLH
NA,few,13,TRBV6-6,AIRGQIYSNQPQH